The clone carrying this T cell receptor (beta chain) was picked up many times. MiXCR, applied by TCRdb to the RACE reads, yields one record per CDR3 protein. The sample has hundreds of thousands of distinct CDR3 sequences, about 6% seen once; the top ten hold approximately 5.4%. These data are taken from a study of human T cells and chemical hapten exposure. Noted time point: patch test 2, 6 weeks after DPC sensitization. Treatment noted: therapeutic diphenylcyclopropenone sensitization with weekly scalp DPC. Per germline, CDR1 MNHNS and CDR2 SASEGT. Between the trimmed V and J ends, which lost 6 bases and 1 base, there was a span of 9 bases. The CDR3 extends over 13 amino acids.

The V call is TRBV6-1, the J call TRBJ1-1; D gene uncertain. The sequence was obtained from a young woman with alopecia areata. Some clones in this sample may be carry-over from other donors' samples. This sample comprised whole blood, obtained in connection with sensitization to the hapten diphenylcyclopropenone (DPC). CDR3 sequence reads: CASSFRPNTEAFF. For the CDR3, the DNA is TGTGCCAGCAGCTTTAGACCGAACACTGAAGCTTTCTTT.